This passage covers 32 T cell receptor beta chains from one sample sequenced in a study of blood T cells in healthy people across ages. It was with a sample-barcoded 5' primer and a J-beta primer mix that a second PCR of roughly 7 to 12 cycles was run. Each CDR3 protein gets one entry after TCRdb re-called the 5' RACE reads with MiXCR. The sample lists about 1.7 million distinct CDR3 sequences, roughly 28% occurring once. The sequencing input was blood. The receptors stem from a young woman in good health.

This clonotype came up a few times. The chain combines TRBV7-2 with TRBJ2-5; D might be TRBD2 (6 bases). The germline V gene has CDR1 SGHTA and CDR2 FQGNSA. The CDR3 totals 15 residues. V was cut by 4 bases and J by 2 bases, with 14 bases left in between. CDR3 sequence: CASSSTAGPQETQYF. CDR3 coding DNA: TGTGCCAGCAGCTCGACCGCGGGGCCGCAAGAGACCCAGTACTTC.

The V and J genes are TRBV5-1 and TRBJ2-3, with 9 positions matching TRBD2. J lost 4 bases, V lost 5 bases, and 8 bases had no gene match. Germline lookup yields CDR1 SGHRS and CDR2 YFSETQ. CDR3 length: 15 amino acids. CDR3 bases: TGCGCCAGCAGGGATCTAGCGGGATACGCAGATACGCAGTATTTT. Its protein is CASRDLAGYADTQYF. The variable domain in full, completed from reference TRBV5-1 and TRBJ2-3, reads KAGVTQTPRYLIKTRGQQVTLSCSPISGHRSVSWYQQTPGQGLQFLFEYFSETQRNKGNFPGRFSGRQFSNSRSEMNVSTLELGDSALYLCASRDLAGYADTQYFGPGTRLTVL.

The chain links TRBV9 to TRBJ2-7, with D possibly TRBD1 on 5 matching bases. V was cut by 2 bases and J by 7 bases, with 13 bases left in between. The CDR3 length is 13 residues. Germline V CDR1 and CDR2: SGDLS, YYNGEE. Here the CDR3 DNA reads TGTGCCAGCAGCGTTCGGGTGGACAATGAGCAGTACTTC. This translates into CASSVRVDNEQYF.

This clonotype occurred a few times. The rearrangement joins TRBV20-1 to TRBJ2-5, with unresolved D. Per the germline V gene, CDR1 is DFQATT and CDR2 is SNEGSKA (reference sequence). This CDR3 is built from 16 residues. Trimming shortened V by 3 bases and J by 3 bases, and 20 bases separated the two germline ends. The CDR3 DNA is TGCAGTGCTAGCGGGTCTCTGGGCAGGTTCGAAGAGACCCAGTACTTC. It specifies CSASGSLGRFEETQYF.

This clonotype was counted a few times. The chain joins TRBV20-1 to TRBJ2-2; 7 bases match TRBD1. Per the germline V gene, CDR1 is DFQATT and CDR2 is SNEGSKA (reference sequence). The CDR3 extends over 14 amino acids. The junction had 11 bases not matched to a gene; V was cut back by 6 bases and J by 7 bases. The CDR3 sequence is CSAISKGAGGELFF. The CDR3 DNA sequence: TGCAGTGCCATTTCGAAGGGGGCGGGCGGGGAGCTGTTTTTT.

This clonotype turned up a few times. The chain has TRBV7-2 and TRBJ1-1, with 7 positions matching TRBD1. The CDR3 length is 14 residues. Germline CDR1 reads SGHTA; CDR2 reads FQGNSA. Trimming removed 7 bases from V and 3 bases from J; junction bases left unmatched: 8. In DNA form, the CDR3 reads TGTGCCAGCATAAAGGACAGGCCCTACACTGAAGCTTTCTTT. It translates to CASIKDRPYTEAFF.

This clonotype came up a few times. A read error may produce the germline difference seen at one junction end. The chain links TRBV9 to TRBJ2-5; 7 bases are shared with TRBD2. In germline, CDR1 is SGDLS, CDR2 YYNGEE. CDR3 length equals 16 residues. CDR3: CASGVVGGSGIETQYF. In nucleotides, the CDR3 is TGTGCCAGCGGCGTAGTGGGAGGGTCCGGGATAGAGACCCAGTACTTC.

V usage is TRBV7-2 and J usage is TRBJ2-1; D gene uncertain. The CDR3 runs to 14 residues. In germline, CDR1 is SGHTA, CDR2 FQGNSA. V was clipped by 5 bases and J by 9 bases, with 17 bases between them. CDR3 sequence reads: CASSPSAAKGEQFF. DNA for the CDR3: TGTGCCAGCAGCCCATCGGCAGCCAAGGGTGAGCAGTTCTTC.

This clonotype was picked up a small number of times. The J gene is TRBJ2-1, the V gene TRBV24-1; a possible D gene is TRBD2 (6 bases). The CDR3 length is 13 residues. Germline loops: CDR1 KGHDR, CDR2 SFDVKD. V was shortened by 9 bases and J by 15 bases, with 23 bases between the two germline ends. Here the CDR3 reads CATVAGLGGAMFF. In DNA, the CDR3 is TGTGCCACCGTAGCTGGGCTCGGGGGAGCTATGTTCTTC.

The V gene is TRBV4-1, the J gene TRBJ1-2; a possible D gene is TRBD1 (6 bases). Germline lookup yields CDR1 MGHRA and CDR2 YSYEKL. With 3 bases removed from V and 5 bases from J, the gap between germline ends came to 13 bases. The CDR3 spans 14 residues. CDR3 sequence reads: CASSQNRGGYGYTF. The CDR3, as DNA: TGCGCCAGCAGCCAGAATCGAGGGGGGTATGGCTACACCTTC.

V and J are TRBV20-1 and TRBJ2-1; maybe TRBD2 (6 bases). Trimming removed 2 bases from V and 6 bases from J, with 14 bases in between. CDR3 size: 14 residues. CDR1 is DFQATT, CDR2 SNEGSKA, per germline (reference sequence). For the CDR3, the DNA is TGCAGTGCTAGAATGGGAGGCCCCCGCAATGAGCAGTTCTTC. Residues: CSARMGGPRNEQFF.

This clonotype was seen many times. An end of the junction does not agree with germline; a read error may underlie this. The CDR3 bases are TGCGCCAGCAGCTTGGCCCGAGATACGCAGTATTTT. This codes for CASSLARDTQYF. The genes are TRBV7-2 and TRBJ2-3, with unresolved D. Looked up from germline, CDR1 is SGHTA and CDR2 is FQGNSA. This CDR3 is 12 amino acids long.

This chain joins TRBV7-2 and TRBJ1-1; D is uncertain. The V and J ends lost 7 bases and 4 bases respectively, with 10 bases between them. The CDR3 has 12 amino acids. Per the germline V gene, CDR1 is SGHTA and CDR2 is FQGNSA. The DNA of the CDR3 is TGTGCCAGCACGAGAGGAACCACTGAAGCTTTCTTT. Protein sequence: CASTRGTTEAFF.

The rearrangement links TRBV20-1 to TRBJ2-7; 9 bases are a match to TRBD2. With 5 bases clipped from V and 3 bases from J, the junction kept 8 bases outside the gene matches. The length of the CDR3 is 14 residues. Germline V gene sequence: CDR1 DFQATT, CDR2 SNEGSKA (reference sequence). DNA for the CDR3: TGCAGTGCTGTGACTAGCGGACTCCTCTACGAGCAGTACTTC. It encodes CSAVTSGLLYEQYF.

About this clonotype itself: A read error may account for a junction end that differs from germline. The gene calls are TRBV20-1 and TRBJ1-1, with no clear D. Germline V gene lookup returns CDR1 DFQATT and CDR2 SNEGSKA (reference sequence). There are 14 residues in the CDR3. CDR3 amino acids: CCARDFRANTEAFF. The CDR3 DNA is TGCTGTGCTAGAGATTTTCGTGCGAACACTGAAGCTTTCTTT.

This clonotype was observed a few times. The CDR3 protein is CASSLEDREPDTQYF. The CDR3 DNA is TGTGCCAGCAGCTTAGAGGACAGGGAGCCAGATACGCAGTATTTT. The J gene is TRBJ2-3, the V gene TRBV7-9, with 8 bases identical to TRBD1. Germline CDR1 is SEHNR and CDR2 is FQNEAQ (reference sequence). Trimming at V came to 1 base and at J to 4 bases, leaving 4 bases not matched to a gene. This CDR3 contains 15 residues. Complete variable domain (other parts from reference TRBV7-9 and TRBJ2-3): DTGVSQNPRHKITKRGQNVTFRCDPISEHNRLYWYRQTLGQGPEFLTYFQNEAQLEKSRLLSDRFSAERPKGSFSTLEIQRTEQGDSAMYLCASSLEDREPDTQYFGPGTRLTVL.

The V gene is TRBV21-1, the J gene TRBJ2-3; the DNA was not compared with TRBD2, the D call given in the table. TRBV21-1 is a known pseudogene. The CDR3 length is 17 residues. CDR3 in amino acids: CASSKVAAGGRTDAQYF. DNA for the CDR3: TGTGCCAGCAGCAAAGTGGCAGCGGGAGGTCGCACAGATGCGCAGTATTTT.

Of note for this clonotype: Its ends do not fully match the called genes, so a read error is possible. The chain uses TRBV7-2 and TRBJ2-5; 7 bases map to TRBD1. The CDR3 contains 14 residues. CDR1 SGHTA and CDR2 FQGNSA come from the germline V gene. The DNA of the CDR3 is TGTGCCAGCAGCTACAGGACAGGCCAAGAGACCCGGTACTTC. Translating it yields CASSYRTGQETRYF.

This clonotype was detected a few times. At one of its ends the junction is not consistent with the germline gene, which may arise from a read error. V is TRBV24-1 and J is TRBJ2-3; 10 positions match TRBD2. Germline V lookup: CDR1 KGHDR, CDR2 SFDVKD. This CDR3 comprises 14 residues. The CDR3 sequence: CATSSGGVTNTQYF. In DNA, the CDR3 is TGTGCCACCAGTAGCGGGGGGGTCACAAATACGCAGTATTTT.

The chain couples TRBV6-6 to TRBJ1-5, with D unresolved. This CDR3 is 15 amino acids long. Germline V gives CDR1 MNHNY, CDR2 SVGAGI (reference sequence). Trimming pared 5 bases from V and 1 base from J, leaving 12 bases between. The CDR3 nucleotides are TGTGCCAGCAGTACCCTGGGGTTAAGCAATCAGCCCCAGCATTTT. Its protein product is CASSTLGLSNQPQHF.

V is TRBV5-5 and J is TRBJ1-1, with TRBD1 identical over 10 bases. The ends lost 4 bases at V and 3 bases at J; junction bases unmatched: 6. Per germline, CDR1 SGHKS and CDR2 YYEKEE (reference sequence). The CDR3 runs 15 residues. The CDR3 DNA follows: TGTGCCAGCAGCGCGGGACAGGGGAAGGACACTGAAGCTTTCTTT. Translated, it gives CASSAGQGKDTEAFF.

This clonotype was counted at least ten times. This chain joins TRBV5-1 and TRBJ2-4, with D possibly called TRBD1 or TRBD2 (6 bases each). With 0 bases removed from V and 7 bases from J, the gap between germline ends came to 8 bases. Looked up from germline, CDR1 is SGHRS and CDR2 is YFSETQ. The CDR3 extends over 13 amino acids. Written as DNA, the CDR3 is TGCGCCAGCAGCTTGGACGGGGGCAACATTCAGTACTTC. Protein sequence: CASSLDGGNIQYF.

Many counts were recorded for this clonotype. The gene calls are TRBV15 and TRBJ1-2; weak D call: TRBD1 (5 bases). This CDR3 is 14 amino acids long. V was shortened by 3 bases and J by 5 bases, with 13 bases between the two germline ends. The germline gives CDR1 LNHNV, CDR2 YYDKDF (reference sequence). CDR3: CATSSQGRAYGYTF. The CDR3 coding sequence is TGTGCCACCAGCAGCCAGGGCAGGGCGTATGGCTACACCTTC.

There are many counts of this clonotype. The chain links TRBV6-5 to TRBJ2-1; 12 bases are shared with TRBD2. This CDR3 is built from 16 residues. The V gene's germline CDR1 is MNHEY and CDR2 SVGAGI. V gave up 2 bases and J gave up 5 bases; unmatched junction bases: 4. CDR3 sequence: CASSYGGLAGHNEQFF. The CDR3 DNA follows: TGTGCCAGCAGTTACGGGGGACTAGCGGGCCACAATGAGCAGTTCTTC.

Notes on this clonotype: A much more abundant neighbour one base away suggests this may be a read error. As DNA, the CDR3 is TGTGCCAGCAGCCGCGCGGGCTATGAGCAGTTCTTC. This codes for CASSRAGYEQFF. The V gene is TRBV7-9, the J gene TRBJ2-1, with a weak D call TRBD2 (5 bases). Trimming cost V 5 bases and J 8 bases, with 10 bases left between them. CDR1 is SEHNR and CDR2 is FQNEAQ in the germline V gene (reference sequence). The length of the CDR3 is 12 residues.

The chain uses TRBV10-3 and TRBJ1-5; 8 nucleotides align to TRBD1. This CDR3 contains 16 residues. With V trimmed by 4 bases and J by 0 bases, 5 bases remained unmatched. Germline V CDR1 and CDR2: ENHRY, SYGVKD. CDR3 in DNA: TGTGCCATCAGTGCCCGGGGACAGGATAGCAATCAGCCCCAGCATTTT. Its translation: CAISARGQDSNQPQHF.

The chain couples TRBV15 to TRBJ1-1, with 7 nucleotides matching TRBD1. The CDR3 consists of 17 residues. V was pared by 1 base and J by 1 base, with 9 bases of the junction left unmatched. In germline, CDR1 is LNHNV, CDR2 YYDKDF (reference sequence). The CDR3 loop reads CATSRGDRVGANTEAFF. CDR3 DNA: TGTGCCACCAGCAGAGGTGACAGGGTTGGGGCGAACACTGAAGCTTTCTTT.

This chain uses TRBV5-1 with TRBJ2-1; TRBD1 matches 10 bases. Germline loops: CDR1 SGHRS, CDR2 YFSETQ. V shed 3 bases and J 6 bases; nucleotides not matched to a gene: 3. CDR3 length: 14 amino acids. For the CDR3, the DNA is TGCGCCAGCAGCTACGGGACAGGGGCCAATGAGCAGTTCTTC. Its protein is CASSYGTGANEQFF.

A word on this clonotype: A much larger clone lies a single base off, so this may be a read error. The chain has TRBV12-3 or TRBV12-4 and TRBJ2-5; D remains ambiguous. The CDR3 is 13 residues long. In nucleotides, the CDR3 is TGTGCCAGCAGTTTTGGGATCCAAGAGACCCGGTACTTC. As protein: CASSFGIQETRYF.

This clonotype was counted between two and nine times. The chain combines TRBV7-2 with TRBJ2-3, with D possibly being TRBD2 (6 bases). V gave up 5 bases and J gave up 6 bases, with 18 bases separating them. The CDR3 length is 15 residues. CDR1 SGHTA and CDR2 FQGNSA come from the germline V gene. Here the CDR3 reads CASSPEGRTLDTQYF. The CDR3 DNA reads as TGTGCCAGCAGCCCGGAGGGCCGTACCTTGGATACGCAGTATTTT.

The table lists this clonotype with a few counts. This chain uses TRBV14 with TRBJ2-7; D not certain. CDR1 SGHDN and CDR2 FVKESK come from the germline V gene. The CDR3 spans 16 residues. The V gene lost 0 bases and the J gene lost 6 bases, with 18 bases spanning the gap. The CDR3 region is CASSQDSAQKRFEQYF. Here the CDR3 DNA reads TGTGCCAGCAGCCAAGATTCTGCCCAGAAAAGATTCGAGCAGTACTTC.

This clonotype has just a few counts. This chain links TRBV5-1 with TRBJ2-3; a possible D gene is TRBD1 (5 bases). The CDR3 extends over 14 amino acids. Per the germline V gene, CDR1 is SGHRS and CDR2 is YFSETQ. V was clipped by 6 bases and J by 6 bases, with 17 bases between them. CDR3 residues: CASTLGLGGDTQYF. The CDR3 coding sequence is TGCGCCAGCACCCTGGGGCTAGGTGGCGATACGCAGTATTTT.